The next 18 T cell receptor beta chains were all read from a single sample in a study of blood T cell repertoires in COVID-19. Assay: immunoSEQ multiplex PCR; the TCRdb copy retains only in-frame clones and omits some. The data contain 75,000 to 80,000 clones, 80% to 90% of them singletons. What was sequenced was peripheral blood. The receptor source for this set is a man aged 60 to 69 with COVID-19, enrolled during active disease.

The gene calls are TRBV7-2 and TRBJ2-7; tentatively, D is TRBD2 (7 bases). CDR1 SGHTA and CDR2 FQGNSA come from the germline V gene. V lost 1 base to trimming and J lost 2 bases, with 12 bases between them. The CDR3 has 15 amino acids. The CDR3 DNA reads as TGTGCCAGCAGCTTAGGGGGGGGGCGCACCTACGAGCAGTACTTC. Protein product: CASSLGGGRTYEQYF.

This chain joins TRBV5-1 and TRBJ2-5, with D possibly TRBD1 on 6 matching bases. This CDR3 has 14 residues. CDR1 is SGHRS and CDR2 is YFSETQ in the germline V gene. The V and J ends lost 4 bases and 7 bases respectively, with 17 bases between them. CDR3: CASSAGQIRATQYF. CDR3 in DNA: TGCGCCAGCAGCGCCGGACAGATTCGTGCGACCCAGTACTTC.

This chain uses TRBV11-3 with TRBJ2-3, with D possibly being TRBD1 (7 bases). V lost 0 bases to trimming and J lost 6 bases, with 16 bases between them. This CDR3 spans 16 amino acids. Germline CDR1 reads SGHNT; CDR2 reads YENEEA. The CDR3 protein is CASSLDRGTEADTQYF. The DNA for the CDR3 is TGTGCCAGCAGCTTAGATCGGGGGACAGAGGCGGATACGCAGTATTTT.

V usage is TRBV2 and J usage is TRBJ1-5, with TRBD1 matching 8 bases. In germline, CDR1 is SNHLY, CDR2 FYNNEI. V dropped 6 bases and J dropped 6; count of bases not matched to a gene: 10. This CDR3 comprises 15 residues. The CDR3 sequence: CASRETGVGIQPQHF. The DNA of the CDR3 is TGTGCCAGCAGAGAGACAGGGGTTGGAATTCAGCCCCAGCATTTT.

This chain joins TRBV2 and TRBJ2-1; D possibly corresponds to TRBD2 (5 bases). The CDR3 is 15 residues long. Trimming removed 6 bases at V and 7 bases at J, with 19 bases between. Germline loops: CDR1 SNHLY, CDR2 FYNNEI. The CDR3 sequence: CASSASTARENEQFF. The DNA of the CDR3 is TGTGCCAGCAGCGCGTCTACCGCTAGGGAGAATGAGCAGTTCTTC.

Written as DNA, the CDR3 is TGCGCCAGCAGCTTGGATTTTCAAAGCACAGATACGCAGTATTTT. This encodes CASSLDFQSTDTQYF. The chain carries TRBV5-1 and TRBJ2-3, with no clear D. This CDR3 is 15 amino acids long. From germline, CDR1 is SGHRS and CDR2 YFSETQ. V lost 0 bases, J lost 0 bases, and 8 bases lay in between.

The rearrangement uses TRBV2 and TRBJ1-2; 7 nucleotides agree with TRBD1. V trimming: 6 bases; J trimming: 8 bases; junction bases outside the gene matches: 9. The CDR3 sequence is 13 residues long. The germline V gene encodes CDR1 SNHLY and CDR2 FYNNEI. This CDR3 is CASRKGGPVGYTF. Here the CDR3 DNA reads TGTGCCAGCAGGAAAGGGGGCCCCGTGGGCTACACCTTC.

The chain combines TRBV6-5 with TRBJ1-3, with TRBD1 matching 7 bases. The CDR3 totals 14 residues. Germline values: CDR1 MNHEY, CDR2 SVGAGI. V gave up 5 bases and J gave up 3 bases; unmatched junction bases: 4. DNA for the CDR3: TGTGCCAGCAGTAAGACAGGGAGTGGAAACACCATATATTTT. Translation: CASSKTGSGNTIYF.

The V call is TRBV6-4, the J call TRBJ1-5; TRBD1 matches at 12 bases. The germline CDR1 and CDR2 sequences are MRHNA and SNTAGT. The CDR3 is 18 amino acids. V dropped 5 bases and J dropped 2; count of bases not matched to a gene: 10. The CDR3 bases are TGTGCCAGCAGTTCTCCCGGGACAGGGGGCGATTGCAATCAGCCCCAGCATTTT. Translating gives CASSSPGTGGDCNQPQHF.

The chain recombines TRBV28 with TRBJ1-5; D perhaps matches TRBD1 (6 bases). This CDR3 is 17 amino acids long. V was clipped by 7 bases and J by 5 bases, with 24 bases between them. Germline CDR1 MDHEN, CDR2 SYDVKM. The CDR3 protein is CASIPPASGTPYQPQHF. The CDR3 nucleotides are TGTGCCAGCATCCCCCCCGCCTCCGGGACACCATATCAGCCCCAGCATTTT.

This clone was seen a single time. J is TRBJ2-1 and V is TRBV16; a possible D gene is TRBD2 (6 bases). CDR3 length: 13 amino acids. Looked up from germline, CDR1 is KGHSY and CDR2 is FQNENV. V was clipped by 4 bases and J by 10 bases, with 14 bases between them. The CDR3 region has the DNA TGTGCCAGCAGCCGTTATAGCGGAGGCGAGCAGTTCTTC. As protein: CASSRYSGGEQFF.

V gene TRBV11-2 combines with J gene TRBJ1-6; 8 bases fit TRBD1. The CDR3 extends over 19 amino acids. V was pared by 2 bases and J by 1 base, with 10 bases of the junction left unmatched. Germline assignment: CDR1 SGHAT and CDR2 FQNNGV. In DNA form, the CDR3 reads TGTGCCAGCAGCTTAAGGGCAGGGGGCGAAGGGTCCTATAATTCACCCCTCCACTTT. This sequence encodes CASSLRAGGEGSYNSPLHF.

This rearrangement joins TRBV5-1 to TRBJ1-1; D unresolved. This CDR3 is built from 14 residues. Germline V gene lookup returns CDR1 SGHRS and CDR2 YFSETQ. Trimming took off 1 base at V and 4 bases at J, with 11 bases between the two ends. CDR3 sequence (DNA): TGCGCCAGCAGCTTGTACGCAGGAGGCACTGAAGCTTTCTTT. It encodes CASSLYAGGTEAFF. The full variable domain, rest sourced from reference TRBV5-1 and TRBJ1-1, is KAGVTQTPRYLIKTRGQQVTLSCSPISGHRSVSWYQQTPGQGLQFLFEYFSETQRNKGNFPGRFSGRQFSNSRSEMNVSTLELGDSALYLCASSLYAGGTEAFFGQGTRLTVV.

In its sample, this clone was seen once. The CDR3 here is CASSGTSGVTYEQYF. CDR3 DNA: TGTGCCAGTAGTGGGACTAGCGGGGTTACCTACGAGCAGTACTTC. The J gene is TRBJ2-7, the V gene TRBV19; 13 bases fit TRBD2. The germline V gene encodes CDR1 LNHDA and CDR2 SQIVND (reference sequence). With V trimmed by 5 bases and J by 2 bases, 3 bases remained unmatched. The CDR3 has 15 residues.

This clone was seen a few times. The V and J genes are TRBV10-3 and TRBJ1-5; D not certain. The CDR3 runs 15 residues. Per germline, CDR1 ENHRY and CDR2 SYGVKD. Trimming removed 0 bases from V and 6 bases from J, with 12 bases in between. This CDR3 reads CAISESTVFSQPQHF. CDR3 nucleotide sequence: TGTGCCATCAGTGAGTCTACAGTTTTCAGTCAGCCCCAGCATTTT.

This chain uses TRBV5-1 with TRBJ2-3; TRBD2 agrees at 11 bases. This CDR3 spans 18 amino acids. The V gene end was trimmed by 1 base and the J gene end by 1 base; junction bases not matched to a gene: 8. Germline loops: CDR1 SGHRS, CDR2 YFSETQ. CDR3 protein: CASSLSRGTSGRTDTQYF. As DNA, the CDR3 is TGCGCCAGCAGCTTGTCACGTGGGACTAGCGGCCGCACAGATACGCAGTATTTT.

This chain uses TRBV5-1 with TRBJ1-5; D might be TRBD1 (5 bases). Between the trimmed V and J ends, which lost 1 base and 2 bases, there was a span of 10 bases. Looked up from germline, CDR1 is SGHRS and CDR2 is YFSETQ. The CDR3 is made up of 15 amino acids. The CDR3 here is CASSLLGGGNQPQHF. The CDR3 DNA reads TGCGCCAGCAGCTTGTTAGGAGGGGGCAATCAGCCCCAGCATTTT.

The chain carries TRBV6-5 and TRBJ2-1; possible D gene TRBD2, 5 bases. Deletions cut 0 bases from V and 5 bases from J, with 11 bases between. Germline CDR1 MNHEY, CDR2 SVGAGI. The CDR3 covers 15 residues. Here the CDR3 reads CASSYSMTNHNEQFF. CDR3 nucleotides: TGTGCCAGCAGTTACTCGATGACTAACCACAATGAGCAGTTCTTC.